This TCR beta chain stems from a study of T cells expressing NK-cell markers. The overall study: With respect to HCMV, seven of the eight sequenced donors were seropositive, and one was seronegative.

The CDR3 is 16 residues long. What made the TCR beta cDNA was 5'RACE template switching with UMIs. Following a re-call of the 5' RACE reads, TCRdb has one entry per CDR3 protein and lacks DNA. The sample has about 540,000 distinct CDR3 sequences; the top ten hold about 3.6%. This sequence originates from a man aged 18 to 30 in good health. The material sequenced was blood T cells: a sorted CD56 or NKG2C T cell subset, CD4+ or CD8+ T cells, or bulk PBMC T cells (not recorded which). The chain links TRBV12-3 or TRBV12-4 to TRBJ2-2; TCRdb indicates TRBD2, and absent DNA this call remains unverified. The CDR3 loop reads CASSFGDYRITGELFF.